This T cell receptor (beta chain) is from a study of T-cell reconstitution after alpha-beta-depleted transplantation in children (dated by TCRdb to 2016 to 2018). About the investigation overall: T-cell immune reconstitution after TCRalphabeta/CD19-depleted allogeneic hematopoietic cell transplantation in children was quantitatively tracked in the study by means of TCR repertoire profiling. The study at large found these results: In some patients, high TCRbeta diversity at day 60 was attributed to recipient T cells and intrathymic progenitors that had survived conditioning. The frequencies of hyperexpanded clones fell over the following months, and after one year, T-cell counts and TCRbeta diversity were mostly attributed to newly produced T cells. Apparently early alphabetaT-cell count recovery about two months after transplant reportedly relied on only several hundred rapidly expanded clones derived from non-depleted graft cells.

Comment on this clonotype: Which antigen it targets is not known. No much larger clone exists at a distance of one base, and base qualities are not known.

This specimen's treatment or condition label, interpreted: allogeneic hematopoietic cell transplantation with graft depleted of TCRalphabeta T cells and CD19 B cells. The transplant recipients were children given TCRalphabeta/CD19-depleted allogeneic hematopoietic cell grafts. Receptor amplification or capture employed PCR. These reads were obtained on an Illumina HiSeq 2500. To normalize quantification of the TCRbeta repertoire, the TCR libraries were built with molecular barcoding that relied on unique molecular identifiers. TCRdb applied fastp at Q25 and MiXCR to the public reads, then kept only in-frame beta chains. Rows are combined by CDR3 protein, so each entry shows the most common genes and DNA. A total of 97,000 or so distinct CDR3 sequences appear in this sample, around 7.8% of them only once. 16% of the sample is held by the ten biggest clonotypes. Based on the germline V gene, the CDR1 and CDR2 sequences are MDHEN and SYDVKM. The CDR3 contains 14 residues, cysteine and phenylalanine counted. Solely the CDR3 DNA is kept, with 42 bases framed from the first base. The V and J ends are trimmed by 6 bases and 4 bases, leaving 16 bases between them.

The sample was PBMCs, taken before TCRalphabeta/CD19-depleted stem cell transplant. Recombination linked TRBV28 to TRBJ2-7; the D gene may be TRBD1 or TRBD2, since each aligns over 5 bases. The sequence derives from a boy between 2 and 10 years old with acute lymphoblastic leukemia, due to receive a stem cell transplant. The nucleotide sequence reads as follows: TGTGCCAGCAGCCGTACGGGGCGGACGTACGAGCAGTACTTC. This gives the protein CASSRTGRTYEQYF.